Listed here are 28 T cell receptor beta chains from one sample, sequenced in a study of T cells in Graves' hyperthyroidism and ophthalmopathy. The TCR beta CDR3 regions underwent amplification using RNA transcripts as the source. During a first-round RT-PCR of the TCR CDR3, the HTBI primer set was used. MiXCR, applied by TCRdb to the multiplex PCR reads, yields one record per CDR3 protein. This repertoire shows approximately 690,000 distinct CDR3 sequences, around 21% found once; its top ten account for more than 30%. Sequenced input: blood. Receptors originate from a man aged 30 to 39 with Graves' ophthalmopathy.

This clonotype was detected a few times. The rearrangement uses TRBV28 and TRBJ1-6, with TRBD1 matching 7 bases. Germline V gene data show CDR1 as MDHEN and CDR2 as SYDVKM. After removal of 6 bases from V and 10 bases from J, the junction contained 15 bases not matched to a gene. This CDR3 region has 16 residues. In nucleotides, the CDR3 is TGTGCCAGCAGCCCTGACAGGGTAGAAAGAGGCTCACCCCTCCACTTT. It specifies CASSPDRVERGSPLHF.

V and J are TRBV28 and TRBJ2-1; 7 positions match TRBD2. In germline, CDR1 is MDHEN, CDR2 SYDVKM. V trimming: 4 bases; J trimming: 1 base; junction bases outside the gene matches: 1. This CDR3 is 14 amino acids long. This CDR3 reads CASSWEGSYNEQFF. CDR3 sequence (DNA): TGTGCCAGCAGTTGGGAGGGTTCCTACAATGAGCAGTTCTTC.

This sequence joins TRBV12-3 or TRBV12-4 and TRBJ1-1; D gene uncertain. Trimming took 3 bases from V and 8 from J, leaving 7 bases between them. The CDR3 contains 11 residues. CDR3 protein: CASSFTHEAFF. As DNA, the CDR3 is TGTGCCAGCAGTTTCACTCACGAAGCTTTCTTT.

There are many counts of this clonotype. The chain joins TRBV12-3 or TRBV12-4 to TRBJ2-1; 8 bases are a match to TRBD1. The CDR3 contains 21 residues. V lost 5 bases and J lost 0; bases outside the gene matches: 21. CDR3 region: CASSHPGGQERKYTSYNEQFF. The CDR3, as DNA: TGTGCCAGCAGTCATCCTGGGGGACAGGAACGAAAATATACCTCCTACAATGAGCAGTTCTTC.

Turning to this clonotype: The conserved final phenylalanine or tryptophan is absent from the CDR3, which likely points to a read error. This rearrangement joins TRBV20-1 to TRBJ1-3; no reliable D call. CDR3 size: 13 residues. The germline CDR1 and CDR2 sequences are DFQATT and SNEGSKA (reference sequence). CDR3 region: CSARGGSGNTIYL. CDR3 DNA: TGCAGTGCCAGAGGAGGTTCGGGAAACACCATATATCTT.

The rearrangement links TRBV5-1 to TRBJ2-7; 11 nucleotides align to TRBD2. Germline V lookup: CDR1 SGHRS, CDR2 YFSETQ. V dropped 1 base and J dropped 0; count of bases not matched to a gene: 6. The CDR3 runs to 17 residues. Here the CDR3 reads CASSLTQTSGISYEQYF. The CDR3 nucleotides read TGCGCCAGCAGCTTGACCCAGACTAGCGGGATCTCCTACGAGCAGTACTTC.

This clonotype was seen a handful of times. The chain is built from TRBV29-1 and TRBJ2-1; 7 positions agree with TRBD2. CDR1 is SQVTM and CDR2 is ANQGSEA in the germline V gene. The CDR3 is made up of 13 amino acids. Germline trimming cut 6 bases from V and 5 bases from J; bases unmatched to any gene: 7. The CDR3 sequence: CSVDAGVHNEQFF. Written as DNA, the CDR3 is TGCAGCGTCGACGCGGGAGTCCACAATGAGCAGTTCTTC.

In this sample, this clonotype turned up a few times. The chain links TRBV7-2 to TRBJ2-1; TRBD2 agrees at 14 bases. CDR1 SGHTA and CDR2 FQGNSA come from the germline V gene. The V segment lost 3 bases and the J segment 4 bases; nucleotides outside the gene matches: 5. The CDR3 has 17 residues. For the CDR3, the DNA is TGTGCCAGCAGCTTCTCCGGGACTAGCGGGAGATACAATGAGCAGTTCTTC. Translation: CASSFSGTSGRYNEQFF.

This clonotype was detected only a few times. The chain couples TRBV7-8 to TRBJ2-7; 10 positions match TRBD1. The germline gives CDR1 SGHVS, CDR2 FQNEAQ. The J segment lost 1 base and the V segment lost 4 bases, leaving 10 bases of the junction unmatched. The CDR3 extends over 17 amino acids. CDR3 sequence (DNA): TGTGCCAGCAGCTCACCACGACAGGGGGCGTTGTCCTACGAGCAGTACTTC. As protein: CASSSPRQGALSYEQYF.

This clonotype was observed many times. The genes are TRBV12-3 or TRBV12-4 and TRBJ2-1; D is perhaps TRBD2 (6 bases). There are 15 residues in the CDR3. Trimming took off 3 bases at V and 7 bases at J, with 16 bases between the two ends. This chain's CDR3 is CASSFQTGVGNEQFF. The CDR3, as DNA: TGTGCCAGCAGTTTCCAGACGGGAGTGGGTAATGAGCAGTTCTTC.

V is TRBV7-9 and J is TRBJ2-1; the match to TRBD2 covers 10 bases. Looked up from germline, CDR1 is SEHNR and CDR2 is FQNEAQ (reference sequence). After removal of 8 bases from V and 7 bases from J, the junction contained 11 bases not matched to a gene. The length of the CDR3 is 15 residues. CDR3 amino acids: CASGTGTSVRNEQFF. Written as DNA, the CDR3 is TGTGCCAGCGGGACCGGGACTAGCGTGCGGAATGAGCAGTTCTTC.

This clonotype was counted only a few times. The genes are TRBV27 and TRBJ1-5; no reliable D call. The ends were cut back, 2 bases at V and 5 bases at J, with 13 bases in the middle. Germline V gene sequence: CDR1 MNHEY, CDR2 SMNVEV (reference sequence). The CDR3 has 15 amino acids. The CDR3 reads CASSLIDQRDQPQHF. CDR3 coding DNA: TGTGCCAGCAGTTTAATAGACCAGCGGGATCAGCCCCAGCATTTT.

This clonotype appeared a few times. V gene TRBV18 combines with J gene TRBJ2-7; 9 positions match TRBD1. The CDR3 has 14 amino acids. Trimming removed 3 bases from V and 5 bases from J; junction bases left unmatched: 5. Per the germline V gene, CDR1 is KGHSH and CDR2 is LQKENI. CDR3 nucleotide sequence: TGTGCCAGCTCACCTGGACAGGGGATTAACGAGCAGTACTTC. Its translation is CASSPGQGINEQYF.

This clonotype appeared a few times. The chain has TRBV7-9 and TRBJ2-7; D gene ambiguous. The CDR3 extends over 13 amino acids. Germline V lookup: CDR1 SEHNR, CDR2 FQNEAQ (reference sequence). Trimming left V 1 base short and J 5 bases short, with 9 bases between. The CDR3 region has the DNA TGTGCCAGCAGCTTAGGCCACCAGAACGAGCAGTACTTC. Its translation: CASSLGHQNEQYF.

This clonotype was observed a few times. Its ends do not fully match the called genes, so a read error is possible. The chain recombines TRBV6-1 with TRBJ2-1; no clear D. Germline CDR1 and CDR2: MNHNS and SASEGT. The CDR3 has 14 residues. This CDR3 is CASIGNEPYNEQFF. The CDR3 region has the DNA TGTGCCAGCATAGGAAACGAACCCTATAATGAGCAGTTCTTC.

This clonotype has a count of ten or more. This sequence joins TRBV11-2 and TRBJ2-1; D not certain. V gave up 1 base and J gave up 0 bases, with 10 bases separating them. Germline V gene lookup returns CDR1 SGHAT and CDR2 FQNNGV. The CDR3 contains 16 residues. As DNA, the CDR3 is TGTGCCAGCAGCTTAGTAATAATGGGCTCCTACAATGAGCAGTTCTTC. Protein product: CASSLVIMGSYNEQFF.

There are a few counts of this clonotype. This sequence joins TRBV7-9 and TRBJ2-7; 10 positions match TRBD1. The length of the CDR3 is 16 residues. Trimming cost V 2 bases and J 2 bases; bases outside gene matches: 6. CDR1 and CDR2 from the germline V gene are SEHNR and FQNEAQ (reference sequence). CDR3 bases: TGTGCCAGCAGCTTAATCTCGGGACAGGGGCCCTACGAGCAGTACTTC. It yields the protein CASSLISGQGPYEQYF.

The chain is built from TRBV3-1 and TRBJ1-5; TRBD1 aligns across 9 bases. Germline lookup yields CDR1 LGHDT and CDR2 YNNKEL (reference sequence). The CDR3 extends over 14 amino acids. The J segment lost 8 bases and the V segment lost 4 bases, leaving 6 bases of the junction unmatched. The CDR3 is CASSLTGGIEPQHF. For the CDR3, the DNA is TGTGCCAGCAGCCTGACAGGGGGAATCGAGCCCCAGCATTTT.

This clonotype has only a few counts. The rearrangement joins TRBV7-9 to TRBJ2-6; D possibly uses TRBD1 or TRBD2 (5 bases each). The V gene's germline CDR1 is SEHNR and CDR2 FQNEAQ (reference sequence). The CDR3 spans 15 residues. Between the trimmed V and J ends, which lost 1 base and 4 bases, there was a span of 8 bases. This CDR3 reads CASSLDGTGANVLTF. The CDR3 nucleotides are TGTGCCAGCAGCTTAGACGGGACCGGGGCCAACGTCCTGACTTTC. Based on the CDR3 plus reference TRBV7-9 and TRBJ2-6, the full variable domain is DTGVSQNPRHKITKRGQNVTFRCDPISEHNRLYWYRQTLGQGPEFLTYFQNEAQLEKSRLLSDRFSAERPKGSFSTLEIQRTEQGDSAMYLCASSLDGTGANVLTFGAGSRLTVL.

In this sample, this clonotype turned up once. This chain uses TRBV10-3 with TRBJ1-1; 8 nucleotides line up with TRBD1. The ends lost 6 bases at V and 1 base at J; junction bases unmatched: 4. In germline, CDR1 is ENHRY, CDR2 SYGVKD. The CDR3 runs 14 residues. CDR3 protein: CAIRTGGANTEAFF. The CDR3 DNA reads as TGTGCCATCAGAACAGGGGGAGCGAACACTGAAGCTTTCTTT.

A few counts support this clonotype. This sequence joins TRBV29-1 and TRBJ2-7; D not certain. CDR1 and CDR2 (germline): SQVTM, ANQGSEA. This CDR3 contains 15 residues. As DNA, the CDR3 is TGCACCGTCTTGATAGTAGCCGGAGCCTCCTACGAGCAGTACTTC. Its protein is CTVLIVAGASYEQYF.

This clonotype was observed a single time. The rearrangement links TRBV9 to TRBJ2-6; D is uncertain. V dropped 0 bases and J dropped 0 bases, with 7 bases sitting between them. CDR3 length: 16 residues. Germline V gene data show CDR1 as SGDLS and CDR2 as YYNGEE. The CDR3 loop is CASSVGHRSGANVLTF. The DNA for the CDR3 is TGTGCCAGCAGCGTAGGGCACCGCTCTGGGGCCAACGTCCTGACTTTC.

The genes are TRBV6-1 and TRBJ2-7; 7 bases line up with TRBD1. CDR1 and CDR2 from the germline V gene are MNHNS and SASEGT. Germline trimming cut 2 bases from V and 0 bases from J; bases unmatched to any gene: 10. The CDR3 runs 17 residues. The DNA of the CDR3 is TGTGCCAGCAGTGAATCGGACTTTGGGACAGCCTCCTACGAGCAGTACTTC. This encodes CASSESDFGTASYEQYF.

Many counts were recorded for this clonotype. The rearrangement uses TRBV3-1 and TRBJ1-1; D not resolved. The V gene's germline CDR1 is LGHDT and CDR2 YNNKEL (reference sequence). Trimming removed 8 bases at V and 0 bases at J, with 7 bases between. There are 12 residues in the CDR3. The CDR3 coding sequence is TGTGCCAGCGGTAGGGTGAACACTGAAGCTTTCTTT. Its protein product is CASGRVNTEAFF.

Many counts were recorded for this clonotype. V usage is TRBV12-3 or TRBV12-4 and J usage is TRBJ1-5, with a weak D call TRBD1 (5 bases). V lost 6 bases to trimming and J lost 5 bases, with 11 bases between them. CDR3 size: 13 residues. CDR3 bases: TGTGCCAGCAGCCCCGACAGCTATCAGCCCCAGCATTTT. Its translation: CASSPDSYQPQHF.

The rearrangement uses TRBV9 and TRBJ2-5; TRBD2 matches 9 bases. Germline assignment: CDR1 SGDLS and CDR2 YYNGEE. The CDR3 loop spans 15 amino acids. Trimming at V came to 1 base and at J to 0 bases, leaving 1 base not matched to a gene. CDR3: CASSVLAGYQETQYF. CDR3 nucleotide sequence: TGTGCCAGCAGCGTACTAGCGGGATACCAAGAGACCCAGTACTTC.

The chain joins TRBV29-1 to TRBJ2-7, with D perhaps matching TRBD2 (7 bases). In germline, CDR1 is SQVTM, CDR2 ANQGSEA. CDR3 size: 14 residues. The ends were cut back, 0 bases at V and 5 bases at J, with 14 bases in the middle. In DNA form, the CDR3 reads TGCAGCGTTGAAGACGTACTAGGGGGGGACGAGCAGTACTTC. This codes for CSVEDVLGGDEQYF.

A few counts support this clonotype. This chain connects TRBV28 to TRBJ2-7, with 10 bases lining up with TRBD2. CDR1 and CDR2 from the germline V gene are MDHEN and SYDVKM. Trimming removed 3 bases from V and 0 bases from J; junction bases left unmatched: 8. The length of the CDR3 is 17 residues. The CDR3 sequence is CASSFRQASGSSYEQYF. CDR3 nucleotide sequence: TGTGCCAGCAGTTTCCGTCAAGCTAGCGGGAGCTCCTACGAGCAGTACTTC.